The 21 T cell receptor beta chains below were found in one sample sequenced in a study of blood T cell repertoires in COVID-19. Clones were read by immunoSEQ multiplex PCR, and TCRdb kept only the in-frame ones, dropping some. Of roughly 48,000 clones in the sample, just over 90% were seen once. Sequenced material: peripheral blood. These TCRs come from a man aged 60 to 69 with COVID-19, enrolled during active disease.

The chain links TRBV5-4 to TRBJ2-7, with D perhaps TRBD2 (6 bases). CDR3 length: 15 residues. V lost 4 bases to trimming and J lost 2 bases, with 16 bases between them. Germline values: CDR1 SGHNT, CDR2 YYREEE (reference sequence). The CDR3 nucleotides read TGTGCCAGCAGCCCCCGAGGAGGGCAGGCCTACGAGCAGTACTTC. This gives the protein CASSPRGGQAYEQYF.

The gene calls are TRBV7-2 and TRBJ2-5; D is undetermined. CDR3 length equals 15 residues. The V end was cut by 1 base, the J end by 4 bases, with 13 bases between. CDR1 SGHTA and CDR2 FQGNSA come from the germline V gene. For the CDR3, the DNA is TGTGCCAGCAGCTTAGAATGGCCTCCAGGAGAGACCCAGTACTTC. Its translation: CASSLEWPPGETQYF. Full variable domain (rest looked up from reference TRBV7-2 and TRBJ2-5): GAGVSQSPSNKVTEKGKDVELRCDPISGHTALYWYRQSLGQGLEFLIYFQGNSAPDKSGLPSDRFSAERTGGSVSTLTIQRTQQEDSAVYLCASSLEWPPGETQYFGPGTRLLVL.

The J gene is TRBJ2-1, the V gene TRBV11-2; 7 bases line up with TRBD2. With 3 bases clipped from V and 6 bases from J, the junction kept 2 bases outside the gene matches. The CDR3 is made up of 13 amino acids. The germline V gene encodes CDR1 SGHAT and CDR2 FQNNGV. The CDR3 sequence is CASSFGGGNEQFF. The CDR3, as DNA: TGTGCCAGCAGCTTTGGGGGGGGCAATGAGCAGTTCTTC.

This rearrangement joins TRBV7-6 to TRBJ1-2; TRBD1 is a possible D gene (6 bases). The germline V gene has CDR1 SGHVS and CDR2 FNYEAQ. V was cut by 2 bases and J by 2 bases, with 15 bases left in between. The CDR3 is 16 residues long. CDR3 sequence reads: CASSLLGGGPNYGYTF. CDR3 bases: TGTGCCAGCAGCTTATTAGGGGGTGGGCCCAACTATGGCTACACCTTC.

The genes are TRBV28 and TRBJ2-7; maybe TRBD2 (7 bases). The length of the CDR3 is 21 residues. From germline, CDR1 is MDHEN and CDR2 SYDVKM. Trimming took off 4 bases at V and 3 bases at J, with 34 bases between the two ends. Written as DNA, the CDR3 is TGTGCCAGCAGTTCCCCCCTTGGGGGAGGGGGAACCTTTAGCGGAGACTACGAGCAGTACTTC. Translating it yields CASSSPLGGGGTFSGDYEQYF. Full variable domain (missing parts from reference TRBV28 and TRBJ2-7): DVKVTQSSRYLVKRTGEKVFLECVQDMDHENMFWYRQDPGLGLRLIYFSYDVKMKEKGDIPEGYSVSREKKERFSLILESASTNQTSMYLCASSSPLGGGGTFSGDYEQYFGPGTRLTVT.

The V call is TRBV11-2, the J call TRBJ1-6; 7 bases match TRBD1. There are 14 residues in the CDR3. Trimming removed 3 bases from V and 7 bases from J; junction bases left unmatched: 3. Looked up from germline, CDR1 is SGHAT and CDR2 is FQNNGV. This CDR3 is CASSLGTVNSPLHF. The DNA for the CDR3 is TGTGCCAGCAGCTTGGGGACAGTCAATTCACCCCTCCACTTT.

CDR3 bases: TGTGCCAGCAGTAAACAGGGTGGAAAACTGTTTTTT. This translates into CASSKQGGKLFF. The chain recombines TRBV6-5 with TRBJ1-4, with D possibly being TRBD1 (6 bases). Trimming stripped 5 bases from V and 10 bases from J, with 11 bases between. This CDR3 comprises 12 residues. Germline CDR1 is MNHEY and CDR2 is SVGAGI.

V and J are TRBV10-3 and TRBJ1-4; the D is unclear. Germline CDR1 is ENHRY and CDR2 is SYGVKD. This CDR3 comprises 13 residues. V was clipped by 4 bases and J by 1 base, with 4 bases between them. The CDR3, as DNA: TGTGCCATCAGTGCGGGAACTAATGAAAAACTGTTTTTT. It encodes CAISAGTNEKLFF.

Only one count was recorded for this clone. The chain recombines TRBV7-9 with TRBJ1-2, with TRBD1 as a possible D gene (5 bases). The CDR3 spans 14 residues. V was shortened by 0 bases and J by 6 bases, with 11 bases between the two germline ends. Germline V CDR1 and CDR2: SEHNR, FQNEAQ (reference sequence). CDR3 residues: CASSLAHRQDGYTF. CDR3 coding DNA: TGTGCCAGCAGCTTAGCGCACAGGCAAGATGGCTACACCTTC.

There are a few counts of this clone. This chain uses TRBV6-5 with TRBJ2-1; D is possibly TRBD1 (6 bases). CDR1 is MNHEY and CDR2 is SVGAGI in the germline V gene. This CDR3 spans 14 amino acids. Between the trimmed V and J ends, which lost 1 base and 3 bases, there was a span of 7 bases. The CDR3 DNA sequence: TGTGCCAGCAGTTACTTACAGGGCTACAATGAGCAGTTCTTC. This translates into CASSYLQGYNEQFF.

The chain uses TRBV11-3 and TRBJ2-7, with TRBD2 as a possible D gene (6 bases). This CDR3 spans 14 amino acids. Trimming left V 3 bases short and J 5 bases short, with 14 bases between. CDR1 is SGHNT and CDR2 is YENEEA in the germline V gene. In nucleotides, the CDR3 is TGTGCCAGCAGCTTCACTTCTTGGGGGGACGAGCAGTACTTC. Its protein product is CASSFTSWGDEQYF.

This rearrangement joins TRBV2 to TRBJ2-1; no definite D call. The CDR3 spans 15 residues. Trimming shortened V by 9 bases and J by 0 bases, and 15 bases separated the two germline ends. Germline V gene sequence: CDR1 SNHLY, CDR2 FYNNEI. The CDR3 nucleotides read TGTGCCAGTGGTGCTGGGCGCAGCTCCTACAATGAGCAGTTCTTC. This codes for CASGAGRSSYNEQFF.

The rearrangement uses TRBV9 and TRBJ1-1; D not resolved. The V gene's germline CDR1 is SGDLS and CDR2 YYNGEE. The CDR3 length is 14 residues. Trimming cost V 0 bases and J 1 base, with 7 bases left between them. CDR3 sequence reads: CASSVVSRNTEAFF. The DNA of the CDR3 is TGTGCCAGCAGCGTAGTTAGTCGGAACACTGAAGCTTTCTTT.

J is TRBJ1-1 and V is TRBV16; TRBD1 agrees at 7 bases. Germline V lookup: CDR1 KGHSY, CDR2 FQNENV. Trimming cost V 5 bases and J 13 bases; bases outside gene matches: 13. The CDR3 covers 13 residues. DNA of the CDR3: TGTGCCAGCAGCTCCGGCTTAGGGACAGAGGATTTCTTT. Amino acids: CASSSGLGTEDFF.

The chain recombines TRBV7-2 with TRBJ2-3; TRBD2 might be the D (5 bases). This CDR3 region has 14 residues. CDR1 and CDR2 from the germline V gene are SGHTA and FQGNSA. The CDR3 loop reads CALSGITSTDTQYF. Here the CDR3 DNA reads TGTGCTCTCTCCGGGATAACTAGCACAGATACGCAGTATTTT.

This clone has only a few counts. The rearrangement joins TRBV11-2 to TRBJ2-7; 8 bases map to TRBD1. The junction had 9 bases not matched to a gene; V was cut back by 5 bases and J by 6 bases. Germline CDR1 and CDR2: SGHAT and FQNNGV. The CDR3 has 14 residues. The CDR3 protein is CASSTRTGRSEQYF. CDR3 DNA: TGTGCCAGCAGCACGCGGACAGGGCGTTCCGAGCAGTACTTC.

The DNA for the CDR3 is TGCGCCAGCAGCAGGCGGGGAGAGGGGCGCGAGACTTTCTTT. Protein product: CASSRRGEGRETFF. The V gene is TRBV5-1, the J gene TRBJ1-1; a possible D gene is TRBD1 (5 bases). Germline V gives CDR1 SGHRS, CDR2 YFSETQ. V gave up 4 bases and J gave up 12 bases, with 22 bases separating them. This CDR3 spans 14 amino acids.

This clone was recorded once. The V and J genes are TRBV3-1 (or the pseudogene TRBV3-2) and TRBJ1-2, with a tentative D call TRBD1 (6 bases). CDR1 is LGHDT, CDR2 YNNKEL, per germline (reference sequence). Trimming cost V 1 base and J 4 bases, with 16 bases left between them. This CDR3 contains 16 residues. This CDR3 is CASSQAGGRKFYGYTF. CDR3 coding DNA: TGTGCCAGCAGCCAAGCGGGGGGGCGAAAGTTCTATGGCTACACCTTC.

This sequence joins TRBV24-1 and TRBJ2-2; 11 bases match TRBD2. The CDR3 sequence is 17 residues long. V trimming: 2 bases; J trimming: 5 bases; junction bases outside the gene matches: 6. CDR1 and CDR2 from the germline V gene are KGHDR and SFDVKD. This CDR3 reads CATSDSKLAGDTGELFF. CDR3 nucleotides: TGTGCCACCAGTGATTCGAAACTAGCGGGAGATACCGGGGAGCTGTTTTTT.

V is TRBV23-1 and J is TRBJ1-1; D remains unclear. TRBV23-1 carries the ORF label, with uncertain function. Deletions cut 2 bases from V and 6 bases from J, with 10 bases between. The CDR3 contains 13 residues. As DNA, the CDR3 is TGCGCCAGCAGTCAACCCCGGGTGCCTGAAGCTTTCTTT. Translation gives CASSQPRVPEAFF.

The V call is TRBV3-1 (or the pseudogene TRBV3-2), the J call TRBJ1-2, with a possible D match to TRBD1 (5 bases). This CDR3 spans 12 amino acids. V was trimmed by 3 bases and J by 8 bases, leaving 10 bases between them. Germline lookup yields CDR1 LGHDT and CDR2 YNNKEL (reference sequence). The CDR3, as DNA: TGTGCCAGCAGCCAGGGAAACAGGGGCTACACCTTC. This translates into CASSQGNRGYTF.